The sequence of this TCR beta chain was determined in a study of shared clonotypes between healthy human individuals. Study information: Per-donor plates numbered three CD4 naive, three CD4 memory, two CD8 naive and one CD8 memory.

Concerning this clone itself: Its antigen is unidentified.

From CD4+ cells came CD45RA+ naive and CD45RA-negative memory subsets. General study results and limits: It was the few donors that limited the genetic and exposure-history diversity represented.

Per sorted-subset replicate PCR, input was approximately 0.2 ug DNA, representing roughly 29,000 T cell genomes. Some clones are missing from TCRdb's copy, which holds only in-frame ones; the method was immunoSEQ multiplex PCR. The data hold 2 million to 2.5 million clones, with approximately 93% observed a single time. The receptor comes from a man between 18 and 35 years old in good health. Some clones in this sample may be carry-over from other donors' samples. The sample comprised naive CD4+ T cells from PBMCs. The subset denotes: CD45RA+ positively selected.

In DNA, the CDR3 is TGTGCCAGCAGCCCGACGAGGGAGACGATCTACGAGCAGTACTTC. Its protein is CASSPTRETIYEQYF. V gene TRBV5-4 combines with J gene TRBJ2-7; TRBD2 is a possible D gene (5 bases). This CDR3 contains 15 residues. V shed 4 bases and J shed 3 bases, with 17 bases lying between them. CDR1 SGHNT and CDR2 YYREEE come from the germline V gene (reference sequence).